This T cell receptor (beta chain) was recovered during a study of graft-versus-host responses after intestinal transplantation (dated by TCRdb to the early 2020s). Context from the whole study: The transplants that recipients got were multivisceral, liver-intestinal, or isolated intestinal. Every recipient was given anti-thymocyte globulin induction, then maintenance tacrolimus and steroids for two to three years. After intestinal transplantation, graft-versus-host and host-versus-graft alloreactive T cell clones were followed in the graft, circulation and bone marrow using bulk TCR-beta CDR3 sequencing. To identify alloreactive clones, pre-transplant mixed lymphocyte reaction products were sequenced and then compared with unstimulated pre-transplant donor and recipient T cells. The cohort enrolled some 24 intestinal transplant recipients, one of whom was a retransplant, and a few patients without pretransplant specimens were excluded. Donor T cell macrochimerism was defined as a peak of at least 4% donor T cells among recipient peripheral blood mononuclear cells. Rather than being sequenced by the commercial service, samples from a few later patients were sequenced in-house on an Illumina MiSeq and processed with MiXCR. Broad study findings and their caveats: Early after transplant, declines in HvG clones were associated with peak levels of circulating GvH clones. High GvH to HvG T cell clonal ratios were observed in the allografts of patients with donor T cell macrochimerism. GvH clones were detected in recipient bone marrow, and some of these GvH clones were observed earlier in ileal mucosa or blood, consistent with an intestinal mucosal origin. Conclusions were limited by the relatively low number and heterogeneity of intestinal transplant patients.

Library preparation used the immunoSEQ multiplex PCR assay. High-throughput TCR-beta CDR3 sequencing of genomic DNA from most patients was performed by Adaptive Biotechnologies. The authors' pipeline ran thus. TCR sequencing data for approximately 19 patients were retrieved from Adaptive's ImmunoSEQ software; a few other patients were processed with MiXCR and VDJtools. Because the origin of CDR3 nucleotide sequences shared between donor and recipient could not be assigned, those sequences were removed. To be classed as alloreactive, a clone needed at least 2-fold expansion over unstimulated cells and a minimum CFSE-low frequency of 0.002% (template counts) or 0.001% (read counts). A clone was considered mappable if detected in the sequenced pre-transplant spleen, lymph node, or MLR CFSE-low populations of the donor or recipient. Cumulative frequency of alloreactive clones was calculated as a percentage of all sequences weighted by copy number. TCRdb holds this immuneACCESS table with in-frame rearrangements only. Some clones are missing; in checked studies, unresolved V genes explain under half, and the rest has no known cause. V and J calls and clone size come straight from that table; D and trimming were deduced from the DNA. This sample lists 45,000 to 55,000 clones; under 95% were detected once. The ten largest clones capture over 4.5% of the sample.

In the first month after transplant, blood samples were collected up to 4 times, and after that at least monthly when available. The junction carries 10 bases between V and J, which are trimmed by 2 bases and 2 bases respectively. The CDR3 goes from the cysteine to the phenylalanine over 15 residues. CDR3 DNA only is kept here, 45 bases in frame from base 1. The germline V gene yields SNHLY for CDR1 and FYNNEI for CDR2. About this clone: This clone's antigen is unknown. Base quality data are lacking; no much larger clone is found one base away.

The receptor was derived from a human patient who received an intestinal transplant, so some T cells may come from the graft donor. The source material was PBMCs, sampled about 93 weeks after intestinal transplant. This receptor chain uses TRBV2 and TRBJ1-5, with the D gene not clear enough to name. CDR3 loop: CASSETRERNQPQHF. The bases are TGTGCCAGCAGTGAAACCCGAGAGCGCAATCAGCCCCAGCATTTT.